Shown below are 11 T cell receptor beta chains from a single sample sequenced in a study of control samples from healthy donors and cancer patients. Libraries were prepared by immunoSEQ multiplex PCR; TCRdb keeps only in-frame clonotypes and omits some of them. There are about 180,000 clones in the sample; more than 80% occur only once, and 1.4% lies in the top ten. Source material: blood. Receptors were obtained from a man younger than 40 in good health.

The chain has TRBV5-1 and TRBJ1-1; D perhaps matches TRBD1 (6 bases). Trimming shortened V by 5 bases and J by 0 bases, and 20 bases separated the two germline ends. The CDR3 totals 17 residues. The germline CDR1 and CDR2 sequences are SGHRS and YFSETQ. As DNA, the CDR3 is TGCGCCAGCAGTTGGGTCGGGGACAAGGGGATGAACACTGAAGCTTTCTTT. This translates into CASSWVGDKGMNTEAFF.

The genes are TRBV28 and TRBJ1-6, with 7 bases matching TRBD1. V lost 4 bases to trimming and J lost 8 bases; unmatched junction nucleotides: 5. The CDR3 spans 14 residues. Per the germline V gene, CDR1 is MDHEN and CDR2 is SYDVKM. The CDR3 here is CASSSWTGYSPLHF. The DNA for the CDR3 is TGTGCCAGCAGTTCGTGGACAGGTTATTCACCCCTCCACTTT.

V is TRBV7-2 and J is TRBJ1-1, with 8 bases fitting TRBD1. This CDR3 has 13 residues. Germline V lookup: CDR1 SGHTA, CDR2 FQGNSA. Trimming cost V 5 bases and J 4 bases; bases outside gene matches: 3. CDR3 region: CASSTTGGTEAFF. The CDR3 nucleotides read TGTGCCAGCAGCACTACAGGGGGCACTGAAGCTTTCTTT.

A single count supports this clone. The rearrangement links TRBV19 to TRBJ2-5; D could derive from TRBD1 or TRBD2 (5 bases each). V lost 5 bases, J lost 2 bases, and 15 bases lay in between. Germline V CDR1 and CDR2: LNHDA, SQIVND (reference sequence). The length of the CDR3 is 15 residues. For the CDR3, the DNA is TGTGCCAGTAGTCCCTCCTGGGACGTACAAGAGACCCAGTACTTC. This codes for CASSPSWDVQETQYF.

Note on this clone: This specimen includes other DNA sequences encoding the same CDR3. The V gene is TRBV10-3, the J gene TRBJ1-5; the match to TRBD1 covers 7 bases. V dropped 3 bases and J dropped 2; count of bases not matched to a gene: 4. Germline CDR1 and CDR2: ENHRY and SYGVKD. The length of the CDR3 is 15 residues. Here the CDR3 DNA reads TGTGCCATCAGTGAATCAGGGGGTGGCAATCAGCCCCAGCATTTT. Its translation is CAISESGGGNQPQHF.

The CDR3 DNA reads as TGCGCCAGCAGTGAGTTAGGGTTTGAACCAGATACGCAGTATTTT. Translating it yields CASSELGFEPDTQYF. J is TRBJ2-3 and V is TRBV10-1, with D unclear. This CDR3 spans 15 amino acids. The germline V and J ends were trimmed by 1 base and 4 bases, with 12 bases remaining between them. Germline lookup yields CDR1 WNHNN and CDR2 SYGVQD (reference sequence).

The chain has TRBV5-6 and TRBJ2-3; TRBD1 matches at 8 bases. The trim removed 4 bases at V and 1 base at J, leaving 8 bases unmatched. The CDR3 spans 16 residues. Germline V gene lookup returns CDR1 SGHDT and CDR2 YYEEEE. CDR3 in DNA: TGTGCCAGCAGCGGAGCGACAGGGGTCGGCACAGATACGCAGTATTTT. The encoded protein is CASSGATGVGTDTQYF.

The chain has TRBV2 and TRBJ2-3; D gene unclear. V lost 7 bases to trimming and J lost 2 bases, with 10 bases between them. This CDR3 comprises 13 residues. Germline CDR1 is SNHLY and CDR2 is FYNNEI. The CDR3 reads CASKDHPTDTQYF. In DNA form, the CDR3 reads TGTGCCAGCAAGGACCACCCCACAGATACGCAGTATTTT.

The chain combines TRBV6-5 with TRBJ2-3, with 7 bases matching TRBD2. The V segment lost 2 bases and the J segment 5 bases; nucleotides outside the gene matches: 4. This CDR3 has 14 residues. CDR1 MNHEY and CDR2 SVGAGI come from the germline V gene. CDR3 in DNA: TGTGCCAGCAGTTACATAGCGGGTGGAGATACGCAGTATTTT. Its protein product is CASSYIAGGDTQYF.

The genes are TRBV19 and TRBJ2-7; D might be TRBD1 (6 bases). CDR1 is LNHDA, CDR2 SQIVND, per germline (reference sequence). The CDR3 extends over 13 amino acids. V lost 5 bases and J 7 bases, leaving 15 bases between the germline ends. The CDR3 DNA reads TGTGCCAGTAGTTTCCAGGGGAGAGGGGAGCAGTACTTC. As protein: CASSFQGRGEQYF.

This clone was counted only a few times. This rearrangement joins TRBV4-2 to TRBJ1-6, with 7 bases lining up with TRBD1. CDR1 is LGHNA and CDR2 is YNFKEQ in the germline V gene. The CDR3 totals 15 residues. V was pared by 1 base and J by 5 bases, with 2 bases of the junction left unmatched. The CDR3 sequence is CASSQVGTDNSPLHF. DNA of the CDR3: TGTGCCAGCAGCCAAGTCGGGACAGATAATTCACCCCTCCACTTT.